Sequencing of this TCR beta chain was carried out in a study of a mutant IDH1 vaccine in newly diagnosed glioma. The CDR3 sequence is 15 residues long. J lost 4 bases, V lost 2 bases, and 5 bases had no gene match. Germline V CDR1 and CDR2: MNHEY, SVGAGI. Described time point: week 35, safety follow-up. Alongside topical imiquimod, each dose of vaccine comprised 300 ug of mutant IDH1 20-mer peptide. New WHO grade 3 or 4 astrocytomas that were IDH1-mutant and ATRX-lost had been found in donors. Repertoires were generated with immunoSEQ multiplex PCR, while TCRdb's copy carries only in-frame clones and drops some. The top ten hold about 2.1% of the sample, which has tens of thousands of clones, 85% to 95% seen once. As regards this clone: Its antigen is unknown.

Sample: PBMCs, taken from a glioma patient whose treatment included an IDH1 peptide vaccine. This sequence was found in a man between 50 and 59 years old with glioma. The genes are TRBV6-5 and TRBJ2-7, with 10 bases lining up with TRBD2. The CDR3 sequence: CASSYVAGGQYEQYF. CDR3 bases: TGTGCCAGCAGTTACGTAGCGGGAGGACAATACGAGCAGTACTTC.